This TCR beta chain was captured in a study of T cells after somatic rescue of genetic block. Sequenced by immunoSEQ multiplex PCR; TCRdb stores in-frame clones only, minus some. The repertoire holds 14,000 to 15,000 clones, with about two thirds as singletons. The CDR3 has 14 amino acids. Germline V gives CDR1 LNHDA, CDR2 SQIVND (reference sequence). V lost 3 bases to trimming and J lost 6 bases; unmatched junction nucleotides: 4. The material sequenced was peripheral blood mononuclear cells (PBMCs). The V gene is TRBV19, the J gene TRBJ2-1; 8 bases map to TRBD2. The TCR comes from a boy aged 5-17 years. The CDR3 DNA is TGTGCCAGTAGTATCAGCGGGACTAGCAATGAGCAGTTCTTC. Translated: CASSISGTSNEQFF. Together with reference TRBV19 and TRBJ2-1, the CDR3 gives the full variable domain: DGGITQSPKYLFRKEGQNVTLSCEQNLNHDAMYWYRQDPGQGLRLIYYSQIVNDFQKGDIAEGYSVSREKKESFPLTVTSAQKNPTAFYLCASSISGTSNEQFFGPGTRLTVL.